The 5 T cell receptor beta chains presented below share a single source sample, sequenced in a study of post-analysis software for immune sequencing data. Study conclusions and caveats: Among several TRBV segments more frequent in patients than controls were TRBV5-6, TRBV5-1 and TRBV20-1.

Carried by the TCR beta cDNA libraries were unique molecular identifiers. TCRdb re-analysed the PCR reads in MiXCR, keeping a single row per CDR3 protein. Counted here are about 200,000 distinct CDR3 sequences, about 30% occurring once; the ten biggest clones make up 3.4%. These receptors are not linked to any known antigen. The sequencing input was blood. The receptors come from a girl under 18 with multiple sclerosis.

Of note for this clonotype: With a much larger clone just one base away, this may be a read error. The rearrangement links TRBV15 to TRBJ2-5; D gene unclear. The better agreement between TRBJ2-7 and the DNA end casts doubt on the J call. There are 13 residues in the CDR3. Germline V gene lookup returns CDR1 LNHNV and CDR2 YYDKDF (reference sequence). The CDR3 reads CATSVNLISEQYF. As DNA, the CDR3 is TGTGCCACCAGCGTGAACCTCATAAGCGAGCAGTACTTC.

The chain recombines TRBV5-1 with TRBJ2-6; 9 nucleotides match TRBD1. The CDR3 length is 16 residues. The germline V gene has CDR1 SGHRS and CDR2 YFSETQ. After removal of 4 bases from V and 4 bases from J, the junction contained 6 bases not matched to a gene. CDR3 DNA sequence: TGCGCCAGCAGCGGCGGACAGGGGACGGGGGCCAACGTCCTGACTTTC. Translated, it gives CASSGGQGTGANVLTF.

To note about this clonotype: A read error may produce the germline difference seen at one junction end. This chain links TRBV3-1 with TRBJ1-1; D not certain. CDR3 length: 13 residues. CDR1 and CDR2 from the germline V gene are LGHDT and YNNKEL (reference sequence). The DNA for the CDR3 is TGTGCCAGCAGCCTTGGAAATCGCGCTGAGGCTTTCTTT. Its translation: CASSLGNRAEAFF.

V usage is TRBV28 and J usage is TRBJ2-3; 12 bases are shared with TRBD2. V lost 6 bases, J lost 0 bases, and 7 bases stayed unmatched. CDR1 and CDR2 (germline): MDHEN, SYDVKM. The CDR3 sequence is 17 residues long. The CDR3 nucleotides are TGTGCCAGCAGCCCTCAAGGGACTAGCGGGAGCACAGATACGCAGTATTTT. Protein: CASSPQGTSGSTDTQYF.

As concerns this clonotype: This could be a read error, since a much larger clone is one nucleotide away. This sequence joins TRBV6-2 or TRBV6-3 and TRBJ2-6, with TRBD1 identical over 8 bases. Germline CDR1 is MNHEY and CDR2 is SVGEGT. J was trimmed by 4 bases and V by 6 bases; bases with no gene match: 11. The CDR3 is made up of 17 amino acids. The CDR3 DNA follows: TGTGCCAGCAGAGGCGGACAGGGAAGGGCCGGGGCCAACGTCCTGACTTTC. This sequence encodes CASRGGQGRAGANVLTF.